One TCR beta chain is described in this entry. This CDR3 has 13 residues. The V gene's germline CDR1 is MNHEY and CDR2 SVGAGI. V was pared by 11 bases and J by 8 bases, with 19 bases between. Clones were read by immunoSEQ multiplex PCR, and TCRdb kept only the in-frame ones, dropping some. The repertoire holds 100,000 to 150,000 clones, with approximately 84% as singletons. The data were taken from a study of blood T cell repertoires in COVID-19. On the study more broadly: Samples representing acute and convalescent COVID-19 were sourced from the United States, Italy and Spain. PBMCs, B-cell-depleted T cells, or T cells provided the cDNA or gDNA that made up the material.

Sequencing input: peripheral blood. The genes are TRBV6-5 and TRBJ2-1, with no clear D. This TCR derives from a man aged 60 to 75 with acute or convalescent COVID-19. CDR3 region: CASRTPQVDEQFF. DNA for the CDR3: TGTGCCTCCCGCACCCCGCAGGTGGATGAGCAGTTCTTC.